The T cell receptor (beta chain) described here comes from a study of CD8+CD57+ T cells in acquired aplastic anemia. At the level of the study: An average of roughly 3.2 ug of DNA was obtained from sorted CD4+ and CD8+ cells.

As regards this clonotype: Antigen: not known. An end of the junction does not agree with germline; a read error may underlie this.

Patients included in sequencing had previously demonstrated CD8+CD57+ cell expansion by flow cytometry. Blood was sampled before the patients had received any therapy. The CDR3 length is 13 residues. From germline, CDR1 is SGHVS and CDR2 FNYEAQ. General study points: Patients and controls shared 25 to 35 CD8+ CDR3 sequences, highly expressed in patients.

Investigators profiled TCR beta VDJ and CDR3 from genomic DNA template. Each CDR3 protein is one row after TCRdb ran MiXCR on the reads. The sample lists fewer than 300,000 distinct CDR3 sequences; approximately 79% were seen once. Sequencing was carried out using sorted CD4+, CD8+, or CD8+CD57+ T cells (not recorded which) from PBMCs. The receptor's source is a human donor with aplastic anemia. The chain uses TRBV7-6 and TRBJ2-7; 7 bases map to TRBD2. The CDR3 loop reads CASSREAAYGQYF. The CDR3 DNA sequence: TGTGCCAGCAGCCGGGAGGCCGCCTACGGGCAGTACTTC.